The source of this T cell receptor beta chain is a study of blood T cell repertoires in COVID-19. Under the authors' procedure: Reference gene primer amplification gave nucleated cell count estimates. Profiled with immunoSEQ multiplex PCR; TCRdb holds only in-frame clones, not every one. V, J and clone size derive from that table, while D and trimming were established from the DNA sequence. In the table there are 300,000 to 400,000 clones, approximately 86% of which are singletons. The trim removed 5 bases at V and 5 bases at J, leaving 12 bases unmatched. Germline CDR1 reads SGHTA; CDR2 reads FQGTGA. This CDR3 spans 16 amino acids.

Material: peripheral blood. This sequence joins TRBV7-3 and TRBJ2-5; 9 bases are a match to TRBD2. This TCR derives from a woman aged 60 to 75 with COVID-19, enrolled during active disease. The DNA for the CDR3 is TGTGCCAGCAGCCCGGGGCCGGCTAGCGGGGATGAGACCCAGTACTTC. It is translated as CASSPGPASGDETQYF.